Below, 17 T cell receptor beta chains from the same sample are listed, as sequenced in a study of shared clonotypes between healthy human individuals. Sequenced by immunoSEQ multiplex PCR; TCRdb stores in-frame clones only, minus some. The data show 2 million to 3 million clones, over 85% seen once. Sequenced sample: naive CD4+ T cells from PBMCs. Subset reported: CD45RA+ positively selected. Every receptor here comes from a man between 18 and 29 years old in good health. Some clones in this sample may be carry-over from other donors' samples.

V is TRBV19 and J is TRBJ2-5, with D uncertain. The germline V gene encodes CDR1 LNHDA and CDR2 SQIVND (reference sequence). The CDR3 contains 10 residues. The V end was cut by 11 bases, the J end by 2 bases, with 6 bases between. The CDR3 is CAAPQETQYF. For the CDR3, the DNA is TGTGCCGCTCCTCAAGAGACCCAGTACTTC.

The V gene is TRBV11-2, the J gene TRBJ2-7, with 10 bases identical to TRBD1. V lost 8 bases to trimming and J lost 1 base; unmatched junction nucleotides: 2. CDR1 and CDR2 from the germline V gene are SGHAT and FQNNGV. CDR3 length equals 13 residues. The CDR3 loop reads CASLGQGSYEQYF. In nucleotides, the CDR3 is TGTGCCAGCCTGGGACAGGGGTCCTACGAGCAGTACTTC.

For the CDR3, the DNA is TGTGCCAGCAGTGCCCCATCGGGCCAAAAACTGTTTTTT. Translated: CASSAPSGQKLFF. The chain has TRBV28 and TRBJ1-4; D is unresolved. V lost 5 bases and J lost 9, with 13 bases in between. The V gene's germline CDR1 is MDHEN and CDR2 SYDVKM. This CDR3 region has 13 residues. The full variable domain, its missing parts supplied by reference TRBV28 and TRBJ1-4, is DVKVTQSSRYLVKRTGEKVFLECVQDMDHENMFWYRQDPGLGLRLIYFSYDVKMKEKGDIPEGYSVSREKKERFSLILESASTNQTSMYLCASSAPSGQKLFFGSGTQLSVL.

This chain joins TRBV5-4 and TRBJ1-1; tentatively, D is TRBD1 (5 bases). In germline, CDR1 is SGHNT, CDR2 YYREEE (reference sequence). CDR3 length: 15 residues. The V end lost 1 base, the J end lost 0 bases, and 10 bases lay between the germline ends. In DNA, the CDR3 is TGTGCCAGCAGCTTGCCGGGGCGGCTGAACACTGAAGCTTTCTTT. It specifies CASSLPGRLNTEAFF. The whole variable domain, filled in from reference TRBV5-4 and TRBJ1-1, reads ETGVTQSPTHLIKTRGQQVTLRCSSQSGHNTVSWYQQALGQGPQFIFQYYREEENGRGNFPPRFSGLQFPNYSSELNVNALELDDSALYLCASSLPGRLNTEAFFGQGTRLTVV.

The rearrangement joins TRBV19 to TRBJ2-7; D gene unclear. CDR3 size: 13 residues. Germline-derived CDR1 and CDR2 are LNHDA and SQIVND (reference sequence). V shed 1 base and J shed 5 bases, with 9 bases lying between them. The CDR3 protein is CASSIARTNEQYF. Written as DNA, the CDR3 is TGTGCCAGTAGTATAGCCCGGACGAACGAGCAGTACTTC.

The chain employs TRBV28 and TRBJ2-1, with 12 bases fitting TRBD2. The CDR3 consists of 15 residues. V shed 5 bases and J 8 bases; nucleotides not matched to a gene: 7. The germline CDR1 and CDR2 sequences are MDHEN and SYDVKM. The CDR3 DNA sequence: TGTGCCAGCAGTGACCTAGCGGGAGGGCCGGATGAGCAGTTCTTC. This codes for CASSDLAGGPDEQFF.

Concerning this clone: The sample holds other DNA sequences that translate to the same CDR3. V and J are TRBV2 and TRBJ1-5, with D perhaps TRBD1 (5 bases). The ends were cut back, 1 base at V and 2 bases at J, with 9 bases in the middle. The CDR3 extends over 15 amino acids. CDR1 is SNHLY and CDR2 is FYNNEI in the germline V gene. CDR3 loop: CASSEGGFGNQPQHF. In DNA, the CDR3 is TGTGCCAGCAGTGAAGGGGGGTTTGGCAATCAGCCCCAGCATTTT. The full variable domain, with the rest looked up from reference TRBV2 and TRBJ1-5, is EPEVTQTPSHQVTQMGQEVILRCVPISNHLYFYWYRQILGQKVEFLVSFYNNEISEKSEIFDDQFSVERPDGSNFTLKIRSTKLEDSAMYFCASSEGGFGNQPQHFGDGTRLSIL.

The J gene is TRBJ2-3, the V gene TRBV30; D gene unclear. This CDR3 has 13 residues. Deletions cut 4 bases from V and 7 bases from J, with 15 bases between. The germline V gene encodes CDR1 GTSNPN and CDR2 SVGIG (reference sequence). As DNA, the CDR3 is TGTGCCTGGACCCGGGCCCCTGGGAATACGCAGTATTTT. As protein: CAWTRAPGNTQYF.

The gene calls are TRBV2 and TRBJ1-5, with D maybe TRBD1 (5 bases). The CDR3 extends over 15 amino acids. Trimming removed 2 bases from V and 6 bases from J, with 14 bases in between. Germline V gene sequence: CDR1 SNHLY, CDR2 FYNNEI. The CDR3 nucleotides are TGTGCCAGCAGTGAACTCTCAGGGATAGGTCAGCCCCAGCATTTT. The encoded protein is CASSELSGIGQPQHF.

V and J are TRBV5-1 and TRBJ2-1, with D unresolved. The V end was cut by 0 bases, the J end by 10 bases, with 11 bases between. Germline lookup yields CDR1 SGHRS and CDR2 YFSETQ. The CDR3 is 13 residues long. CDR3 sequence reads: CASSLGRFLEQFF. In nucleotides, the CDR3 is TGCGCCAGCAGCTTGGGTCGATTCCTGGAGCAGTTCTTC.

The chain recombines TRBV7-2 with TRBJ2-2; TRBD2 matches 12 bases. The CDR3 loop spans 17 amino acids. Germline trimming cut 6 bases from V and 1 base from J; bases unmatched to any gene: 6. The germline gives CDR1 SGHTA, CDR2 FQGNSA. CDR3 in DNA: TGTGCCAGCAGTCCCCAGGGACTAGCGGGGAACACCGGGGAGCTGTTTTTT. As protein: CASSPQGLAGNTGELFF.

The chain combines TRBV2 with TRBJ2-2, with D unresolved. This CDR3 contains 14 residues. Trimming took 7 bases from V and 1 from J, leaving 10 bases between them. CDR1 and CDR2 (germline): SNHLY, FYNNEI. The CDR3 bases are TGTGCCAGCACCAACGGTAGGAACACCGGGGAGCTGTTTTTT. Translation: CASTNGRNTGELFF.

The genes are TRBV10-3 and TRBJ1-5; D perhaps matches TRBD1 (6 bases). The germline V and J ends were trimmed by 3 bases and 1 base, with 7 bases remaining between them. The germline CDR1 and CDR2 sequences are ENHRY and SYGVKD. This CDR3 is built from 14 residues. The CDR3 region is CAISDQGSNQPQHF. The CDR3 region has the DNA TGTGCCATCAGTGATCAGGGGAGCAATCAGCCCCAGCATTTT.

The chain carries TRBV5-4 and TRBJ1-4; 11 nucleotides match TRBD1. The CDR3 runs to 15 residues. After removal of 4 bases from V and 7 bases from J, the junction contained 6 bases not matched to a gene. Germline lookup yields CDR1 SGHNT and CDR2 YYREEE (reference sequence). The CDR3 DNA reads TGTGCCAGCAGCCAAGGGACAGGGGGTGGTGAAAAACTGTTTTTT. It yields the protein CASSQGTGGGEKLFF.

The chain has TRBV6-1 and TRBJ2-1, with 10 bases lining up with TRBD1. J was trimmed by 4 bases and V by 6 bases; bases with no gene match: 6. Germline CDR1 MNHNS, CDR2 SASEGT. The CDR3 covers 15 residues. CDR3 sequence (DNA): TGTGCCAGCAGGCTGACAGGGGGCTCTTACAATGAGCAGTTCTTC. Its translation is CASRLTGGSYNEQFF.

The J gene is TRBJ2-7, the V gene TRBV5-6; 13 bases are a match to TRBD2. Germline V lookup: CDR1 SGHDT, CDR2 YYEEEE. The CDR3 loop spans 18 amino acids. Trimming took 4 bases from V and 5 from J; bases not matched to a gene: 15. Written as DNA, the CDR3 is TGTGCCAGCAGCCCGAGGATGGTTCGGACTAGCGGGAGAGACGAGCAGTACTTC. It is translated as CASSPRMVRTSGRDEQYF.

V gene TRBV19 combines with J gene TRBJ2-5, with D perhaps assigned TRBD1 or TRBD2 (5 bases each). CDR1 is LNHDA and CDR2 is SQIVND in the germline V gene (reference sequence). V was pared by 5 bases and J by 1 base, with 8 bases between. The CDR3 has 13 residues. CDR3 residues: CASSLGVQETQYF. CDR3 nucleotides: TGTGCCAGTAGTCTGGGGGTCCAAGAGACCCAGTACTTC.